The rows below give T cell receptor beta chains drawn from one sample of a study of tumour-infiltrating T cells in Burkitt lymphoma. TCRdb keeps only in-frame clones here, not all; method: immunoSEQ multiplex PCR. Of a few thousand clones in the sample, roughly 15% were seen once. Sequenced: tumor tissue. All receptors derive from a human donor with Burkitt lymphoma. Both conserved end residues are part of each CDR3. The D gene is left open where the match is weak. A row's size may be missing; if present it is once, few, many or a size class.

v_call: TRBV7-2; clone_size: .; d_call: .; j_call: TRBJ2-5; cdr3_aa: CASGLNERNRETQYF; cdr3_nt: TGTGCCAGCGGCCTGAACGAACGCAATCGGGAGACCCAGTACTTC
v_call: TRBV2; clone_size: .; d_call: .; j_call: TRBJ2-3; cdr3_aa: CASSAIPRGKQYF; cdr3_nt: TGTGCCAGCAGTGCTATCCCGCGAGGGAAGCAGTATTTT
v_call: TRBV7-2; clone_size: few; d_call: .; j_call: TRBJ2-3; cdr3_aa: CASSFSLADTQYF; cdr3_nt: TGTGCCAGCAGCTTTAGTCTAGCGGATACGCAGTATTTT
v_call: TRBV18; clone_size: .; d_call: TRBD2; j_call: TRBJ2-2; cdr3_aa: CASSPGGNTGELFF; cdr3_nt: TGTGCCAGCTCTCCGGGAGGAAACACCGGGGAGCTGTTTTTT
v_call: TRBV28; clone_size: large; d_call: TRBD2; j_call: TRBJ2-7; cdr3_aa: CASSLLGGDLYEQYF; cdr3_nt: TGTGCCAGCAGTTTATTGGGGGGGGACCTCTACGAGCAGTACTTC
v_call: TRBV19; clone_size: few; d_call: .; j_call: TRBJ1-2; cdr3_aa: CASSMANSGVANTF; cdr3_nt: TGTGCCAGTAGTATGGCCAATTCAGGAGTGGCTAATACCTTC
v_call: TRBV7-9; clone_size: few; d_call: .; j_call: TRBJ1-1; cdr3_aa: CASSPALMNTEAFF; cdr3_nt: TGTGCCAGCAGCCCCGCCTTAATGAACACTGAAGCTTTCTTT
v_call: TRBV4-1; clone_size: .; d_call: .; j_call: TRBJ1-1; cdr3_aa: CASSQEIGRTNTEAFF; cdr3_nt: TGCGCCAGCAGCCAAGAAATAGGCCGGACGAACACTGAAGCTTTCTTT
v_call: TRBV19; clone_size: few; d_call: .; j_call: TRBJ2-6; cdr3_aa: CASSTHLSGANVLTF; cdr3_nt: TGTGCCAGTAGTACGCACCTATCTGGGGCCAACGTCCTGACTTTC
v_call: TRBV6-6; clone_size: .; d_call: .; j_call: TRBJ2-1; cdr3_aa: CASSYYAGIGDNEQFF; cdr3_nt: TGTGCCAGCAGTTACTACGCGGGAATAGGTGACAATGAGCAGTTCTTC
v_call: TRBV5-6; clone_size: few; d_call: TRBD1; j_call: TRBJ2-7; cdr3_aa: CASSLSVDRGLSYEQYF; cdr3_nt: TGTGCCAGCAGCTTGTCAGTGGACAGGGGTCTCTCCTACGAGCAGTACTTC
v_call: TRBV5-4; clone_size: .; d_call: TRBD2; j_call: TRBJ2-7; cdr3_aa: CASSPGLGSYEQYF; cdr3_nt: TGTGCCAGCAGTCCGGGACTAGGCAGCTACGAGCAGTACTTC
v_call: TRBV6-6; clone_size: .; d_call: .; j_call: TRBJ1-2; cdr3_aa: CASTLRGGYTF; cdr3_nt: TGTGCCAGCACCCTCAGGGGTGGCTACACCTTC
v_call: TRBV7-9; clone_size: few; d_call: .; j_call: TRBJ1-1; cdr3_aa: CASSRSQNTEAFF; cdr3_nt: TGTGCCAGCAGCCGATCTCAGAACACTGAAGCTTTCTTT
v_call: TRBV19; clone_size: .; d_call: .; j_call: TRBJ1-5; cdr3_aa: CASTPLQGFNQPQHF; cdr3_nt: TGTGCCAGTACCCCCCTCCAAGGTTTCAATCAGCCCCAGCATTTT
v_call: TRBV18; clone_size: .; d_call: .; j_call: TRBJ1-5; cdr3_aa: CASSLPGENQPQHF; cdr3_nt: TGTGCCAGCTCACTTCCGGGGGAAAATCAGCCCCAGCATTTT
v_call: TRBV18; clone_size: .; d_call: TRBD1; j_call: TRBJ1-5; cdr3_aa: CASSPGGNNQPQHF; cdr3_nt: TGTGCCAGCTCCCCAGGGGGGAACAATCAGCCCCAGCATTTT